These 13 T cell receptor beta chains were all obtained from the same sample, sequenced in a study of shared clonotypes between healthy human individuals. Libraries were prepared by immunoSEQ multiplex PCR; TCRdb keeps only in-frame clonotypes and omits some of them. The top ten hold 0.055% to 0.075% of the sample, which has some 500,000 clones, around 96% seen once. Material: naive CD4+ T cells sorted from blood. Regarding subset: CD45RA+ positively selected. The receptors shown here come from a woman aged 25 to 39 in good health.

CDR3 amino acids: CASSSGTNNEQFF. The CDR3 coding sequence is TGTGCCAGCAGTTCCGGGACTAACAATGAGCAGTTCTTC. The rearrangement links TRBV27 to TRBJ2-1; 7 bases match TRBD2. Per germline, CDR1 MNHEY and CDR2 SMNVEV (reference sequence). The CDR3 is 13 amino acids. Losses at the gene ends were 4 bases for V and 5 bases for J; bases not matched to a gene: 2.

The chain joins TRBV5-1 to TRBJ2-2; 8 nucleotides align to TRBD2. This CDR3 has 16 residues. J gave up 7 bases and V 5 bases, and 13 bases lay outside the gene matches. The V gene's germline CDR1 is SGHRS and CDR2 YFSETQ. The CDR3 DNA follows: TGCGCCAGCAGTTCCGGACTAGCCACCAGTCACGGGGAGCTGTTTTTT. This sequence encodes CASSSGLATSHGELFF. Full variable domain (outside the CDR3, taken from reference TRBV5-1 and TRBJ2-2): KAGVTQTPRYLIKTRGQQVTLSCSPISGHRSVSWYQQTPGQGLQFLFEYFSETQRNKGNFPGRFSGRQFSNSRSEMNVSTLELGDSALYLCASSSGLATSHGELFFGEGSRLTVL.

This chain links TRBV28 with TRBJ2-2; D uncertain. V dropped 2 bases and J dropped 2 bases, with 3 bases sitting between them. CDR1 and CDR2 (germline): MDHEN, SYDVKM. The CDR3 is 13 amino acids. This CDR3 is CASSLVNTGELFF. The CDR3 DNA reads TGTGCCAGCAGTTTAGTCAACACCGGGGAGCTGTTTTTT.

This chain joins TRBV7-9 and TRBJ2-3, with D unresolved. V dropped 1 base and J dropped 6 bases, with 5 bases sitting between them. Germline-derived CDR1 and CDR2 are SEHNR and FQNEAQ (reference sequence). The CDR3 loop spans 12 amino acids. CDR3 sequence reads: CASSLVSDTQYF. CDR3 DNA sequence: TGTGCCAGCAGCTTAGTTTCCGATACGCAGTATTTT.

This sequence joins TRBV6-5 and TRBJ2-1, with 10 bases that match TRBD1. J lost 10 bases, V lost 2 bases, and 5 bases had no gene match. The germline V gene has CDR1 MNHEY and CDR2 SVGAGI. The CDR3 has 14 residues. CDR3 residues: CASSYDRGRREQFF. The CDR3 DNA is TGTGCCAGCAGTTACGACAGGGGGCGACGGGAGCAGTTCTTC.

The CDR3 is CASSSWGQETQYF. The CDR3 bases are TGTGCCAGCAGTTCGTGGGGGCAAGAGACCCAGTACTTC. This rearrangement joins TRBV6-6 to TRBJ2-5; the D gene could be TRBD1 or TRBD2 (5 bases each). V lost 4 bases and J 2 bases, leaving 8 bases between the germline ends. Germline lookup yields CDR1 MNHNY and CDR2 SVGAGI (reference sequence). The CDR3 consists of 13 residues.

The CDR3 DNA is TGCGCCAGCAGCTTGATCGCGGCCAACAATGAGCAGTTCTTC. Translation gives CASSLIAANNEQFF. The chain carries TRBV5-1 and TRBJ2-1; D unclear. Trimming removed 1 base at V and 5 bases at J, with 10 bases between. This CDR3 is 14 amino acids long. Germline V gene data show CDR1 as SGHRS and CDR2 as YFSETQ.

This clone was recorded once. The rearrangement uses TRBV27 and TRBJ2-6; tentative D call: TRBD1 (6 bases). CDR3 size: 16 residues. Deletions cut 5 bases from V and 0 bases from J, with 11 bases between. In germline, CDR1 is MNHEY, CDR2 SMNVEV (reference sequence). The CDR3 is CASSQHRVSGANVLTF. CDR3 sequence (DNA): TGTGCCAGCAGTCAGCACAGGGTCTCTGGGGCCAACGTCCTGACTTTC.

V usage is TRBV28 and J usage is TRBJ1-3; TRBD1 matches 8 bases. Germline values: CDR1 MDHEN, CDR2 SYDVKM. The CDR3 covers 15 residues. Losses at the gene ends were 4 bases for V and 4 bases for J; bases not matched to a gene: 6. Here the CDR3 reads CASSWPTGAGNTIYF. The CDR3 coding sequence is TGTGCCAGCAGTTGGCCGACAGGGGCCGGAAACACCATATATTTT.

CDR3 nucleotide sequence: TGTGCCAGCAACGCAGGGGGCGTTGGGGATCAGCCCCAGCATTTT. Protein sequence: CASNAGGVGDQPQHF. The V and J genes are TRBV27 and TRBJ1-5; 8 bases fit TRBD1. There are 15 residues in the CDR3. Looked up from germline, CDR1 is MNHEY and CDR2 is SMNVEV (reference sequence). V lost 7 bases to trimming and J lost 5 bases; unmatched junction nucleotides: 10.

V usage is TRBV21-1 and J usage is TRBJ2-7; the D call in the table, TRBD2, was not verified against the DNA. TRBV21-1 is shown as a pseudogene. CDR3 length equals 14 residues. The CDR3 nucleotides read TGTGCCAGCAGCAAAGCCGGTGCGAGGAGGGGCGGGGGCTTC. It codes for CASSKAGARRGGGF.

CDR3 sequence: CASSQGTGNTIYF. Written as DNA, the CDR3 is TGTGCCAGCAGCCAAGGAACTGGAAACACCATATATTTT. The V and J genes are TRBV14 and TRBJ1-3, with D uncertain. Germline V gene lookup returns CDR1 SGHDN and CDR2 FVKESK. The V end was cut by 1 base, the J end by 2 bases, with 3 bases between. The CDR3 is 13 residues long.

The gene calls are TRBV6-1 and TRBJ2-1; the D gene is possibly TRBD1 (6 bases). Trimming left V 10 bases short and J 3 bases short, with 19 bases between. CDR3 size: 15 residues. CDR1 is MNHNS, CDR2 SASEGT, per germline. CDR3 nucleotides: TGTGCCACCCCCGTACTGGTACAGGGCTACAATGAGCAGTTCTTC. This translates into CATPVLVQGYNEQFF.